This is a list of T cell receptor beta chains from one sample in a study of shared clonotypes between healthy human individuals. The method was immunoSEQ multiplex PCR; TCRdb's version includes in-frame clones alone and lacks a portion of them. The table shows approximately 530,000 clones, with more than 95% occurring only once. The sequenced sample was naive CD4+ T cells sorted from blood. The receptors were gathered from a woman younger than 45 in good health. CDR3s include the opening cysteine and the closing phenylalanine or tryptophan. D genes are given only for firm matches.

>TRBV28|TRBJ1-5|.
CASSSSTDIKPQHF
TGTGCCAGCAGCTCGAGTACAGATATTAAGCCCCAGCATTTT
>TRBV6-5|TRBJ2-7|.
CASSYSKLGGYEQYF
TGTGCCAGCAGTTACTCGAAACTAGGTGGCTACGAGCAGTACTTC
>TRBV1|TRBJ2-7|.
CTSSQDPRERGGSYAYEQYF
TGCACCAGCAGCCAAGATCCGCGGGAGAGAGGCGGGAGTTACGCCTACGAGCAGTACTTC
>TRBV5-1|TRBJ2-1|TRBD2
CASSWGLAGVYNEQFF
TGCGCCAGCAGCTGGGGACTAGCGGGAGTGTACAATGAGCAGTTCTTC
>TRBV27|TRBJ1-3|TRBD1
CASSRTGTGNTIYF
TGTGCCAGCAGCCGTACCGGGACAGGCAACACCATATATTTT
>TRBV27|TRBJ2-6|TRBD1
CVSGRGQGSANVLTF
TGTGTGAGCGGTCGGGGACAGGGATCGGCCAACGTCCTGACTTTC
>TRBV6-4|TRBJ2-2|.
CASAPALHPGVVVNTGELFF
TGTGCCAGCGCCCCTGCTCTTCATCCCGGGGTAGTCGTGAACACCGGGGAGCTGTTTTTT
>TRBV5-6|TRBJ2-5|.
CASSTPQETQYF
TGTGCCAGCAGCACCCCGCAAGAGACCCAGTACTTC
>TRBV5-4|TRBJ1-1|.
CASSYFRDTTNTEAFF
TGTGCCAGCAGCTACTTCCGGGACACAACTAACACTGAAGCTTTCTTT
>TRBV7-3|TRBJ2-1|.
CASSPSDVPPGEQFF
TGTGCCAGCAGCCCGAGCGACGTCCCACCGGGTGAGCAGTTCTTC
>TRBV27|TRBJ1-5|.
CASSLGNSPGGQPQHF
TGTGCCAGCAGTTTAGGCAACTCTCCCGGGGGTCAGCCCCAGCATTTT
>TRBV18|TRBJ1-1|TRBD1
CASSPTGGRAEAFF
TGTGCCAGCTCACCAACAGGGGGAAGGGCTGAAGCTTTCTTT
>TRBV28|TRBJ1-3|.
CASSPASYLSGNTIYF
TGTGCCAGCAGTCCGGCCAGCTACCTCTCTGGAAACACCATATATTTT
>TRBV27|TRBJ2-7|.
CASSFQGPGYEQYF
TGTGCCAGCAGTTTTCAGGGCCCGGGCTACGAGCAGTACTTC